What follows are 8 T cell receptor beta chains derived from one specimen sequenced in a study of T cell responses to AZD1222 COVID-19 vaccine. Produced via immunoSEQ multiplex PCR; TCRdb's table is partial and in-frame only. The table records tens of thousands of clones, around 82% of them present only once. The sequencing here drew on peripheral blood, taken 28 days after the second AZD1222 dose. The receptor source for this set is an adult who received the AZD1222 COVID-19 vaccine.

The chain combines TRBV5-1 with TRBJ2-7; no clear D gene. The V and J ends lost 0 bases and 3 bases respectively, with 4 bases between them. This CDR3 contains 12 residues. The germline gives CDR1 SGHRS, CDR2 YFSETQ. The CDR3: CASSLASYEQYF. Here the CDR3 DNA reads TGCGCCAGCAGCTTGGCAAGCTACGAGCAGTACTTC.

This CDR3 is CASSPPFGGLRTGELFF. For the CDR3, the DNA is TGTGCCAGCAGCCCTCCTTTCGGGGGGTTACGCACCGGGGAGCTGTTTTTT. The rearrangement uses TRBV7-2 and TRBJ2-2, with 7 positions matching TRBD2. The CDR3 has 17 residues. Germline CDR1 SGHTA, CDR2 FQGNSA. With V trimmed by 5 bases and J by 4 bases, 13 bases remained unmatched.

In its sample, this clone was seen once. The rearrangement links TRBV6-4 to TRBJ1-3; no clear D. Trimming took off 0 bases at V and 4 bases at J, with 13 bases between the two ends. Germline values: CDR1 MRHNA, CDR2 SNTAGT. This CDR3 is 16 amino acids long. CDR3 in amino acids: CASSDSKIGWGNTIYF. Written as DNA, the CDR3 is TGTGCCAGCAGTGACTCAAAAATCGGCTGGGGAAACACCATATATTTT.

CDR3 in DNA: TGCAGCGTTACCGGACAGGGCCTCAATGAAAAACTGTTTTTT. This translates into CSVTGQGLNEKLFF. This chain links TRBV29-1 with TRBJ1-4; TRBD1 aligns across 8 bases. The V gene's germline CDR1 is SQVTM and CDR2 ANQGSEA. CDR3 size: 14 residues. V was clipped by 5 bases and J by 5 bases; unmatched bases: 7.

The chain is built from TRBV10-3 and TRBJ1-4; TRBD1 matches 8 bases. The CDR3 has 16 residues. The V gene's germline CDR1 is ENHRY and CDR2 SYGVKD. The V segment lost 0 bases and the J segment 12 bases; nucleotides outside the gene matches: 12. The CDR3 sequence is CAISESLTGAMTELFF. Written as DNA, the CDR3 is TGTGCCATCAGTGAGTCATTGACAGGGGCAATGACGGAACTGTTTTTT.

The chain has TRBV11-2 and TRBJ1-1, with a tentative D call TRBD1 (5 bases). Germline loops: CDR1 SGHAT, CDR2 FQNNGV. This CDR3 has 13 amino acids. The germline V and J ends were trimmed by 4 bases and 6 bases, with 12 bases remaining between them. CDR3 bases: TGTGCCAGCAGCTGGACGGGGGGGTCTGAAGCTTTCTTT. This encodes CASSWTGGSEAFF.

J is TRBJ2-2 and V is TRBV19, with TRBD1 identical over 9 bases. V lost 10 bases to trimming and J lost 2 bases; unmatched junction nucleotides: 8. Germline V gene sequence: CDR1 LNHDA, CDR2 SQIVND (reference sequence). The CDR3 is made up of 15 amino acids. The CDR3 DNA reads TGTGCCACAAGACAGGGGGTGGCCAACACCGGGGAGCTGTTTTTT. Protein: CATRQGVANTGELFF.

This chain connects TRBV27 to TRBJ1-5; D unresolved. Trimming stripped 6 bases from V and 3 bases from J, with 12 bases between. Germline-derived CDR1 and CDR2 are MNHEY and SMNVEV (reference sequence). The length of the CDR3 is 14 residues. This chain's CDR3 is CASSLGRVNQPQHF. Here the CDR3 DNA reads TGTGCCAGCAGCCTAGGACGGGTCAATCAGCCCCAGCATTTT.